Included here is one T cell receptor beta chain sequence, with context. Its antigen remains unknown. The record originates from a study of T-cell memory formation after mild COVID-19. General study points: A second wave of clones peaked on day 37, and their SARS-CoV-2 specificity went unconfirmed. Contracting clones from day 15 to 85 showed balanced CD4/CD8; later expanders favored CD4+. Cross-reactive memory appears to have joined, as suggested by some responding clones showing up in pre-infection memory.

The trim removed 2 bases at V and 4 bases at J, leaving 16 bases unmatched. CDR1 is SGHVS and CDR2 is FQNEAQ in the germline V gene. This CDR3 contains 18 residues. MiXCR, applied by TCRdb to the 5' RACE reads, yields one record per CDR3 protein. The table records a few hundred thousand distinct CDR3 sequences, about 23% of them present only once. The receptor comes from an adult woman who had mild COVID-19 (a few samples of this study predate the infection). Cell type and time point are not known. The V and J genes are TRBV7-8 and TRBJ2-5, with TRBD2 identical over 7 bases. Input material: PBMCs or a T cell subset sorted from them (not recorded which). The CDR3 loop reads CASSLRPIPGRLRETQYF. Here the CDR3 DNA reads TGTGCCAGCAGCTTAAGACCTATACCCGGGAGGCTGCGAGAGACCCAGTACTTC. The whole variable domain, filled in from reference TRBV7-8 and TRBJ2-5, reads GAGVSQSPRYKVAKRGQDVALRCDPISGHVSLFWYQQALGQGPEFLTYFQNEAQLDKSGLPSDRFFAERPEGSVSTLKIQRTQQEDSAVYLCASSLRPIPGRLRETQYFGPGTRLLVL.